This T cell receptor beta chain was recorded in a study of tumor and adjacent non-tumor tissue in lung cancer. The overall study: Patients were aged roughly 30 to 76, 9 to 10 men and about five women, stage I to III. On average, productive TCRbeta reads reached 4 million to 5 million per sample. Overall study findings and caveats: In normal lung, the top 100 clones were significantly more dominant than in tumor. TCR diversity was significantly greater in tumor than normal lung tissue.

This clonotype was counted a few times. Its antigen is still unknown. The junction departs from germline at one end; a sequencing error may be responsible. CDR1 and CDR2 from the germline V gene are SGHAT and FQDESV (reference sequence). The CDR3 loop spans 13 amino acids. TCRbeta libraries were built with three rounds of nested PCR, modified from ARM-PCR. TCRdb reprocessed the multiplex PCR reads via MiXCR and lists one record per CDR3 protein. The data hold about 110,000 distinct CDR3 sequences, with roughly 75% observed a single time. RNA was extracted from bulk tissue without any cell sorting. Sequencing used lung tumor tissue. V and J are TRBV11-1 and TRBJ2-5, with D possibly being TRBD2 (5 bases). This TCR came from a woman in her fifties or sixties with non-small cell lung cancer. The CDR3 here is CVSGLIQSETQYF. The DNA for the CDR3 is TGTGTCAGCGGCTTAATCCAGTCGGAGACCCAGTACTTC.